The entry below describes one TCR beta chain. This clonotype has a count of ten or more. This receptor's antigen is unknown. Within one base of it there is no much larger clone, and no base qualities were kept. This sample stems from a study of CD8 T cells in ankylosing spondylitis (dated by TCRdb to 2016 to 2017). At the level of the whole study: The study profiled T cell receptor beta repertoires in healthy donors and ankylosing spondylitis patients to find disease-linked TCR variants. Samples of peripheral blood were taken, and for ankylosing spondylitis patients, synovial fluid was collected as well. In total, the full study cohort was made up of roughly 110 healthy donors and 25 to 30 ankylosing spondylitis patients. What the work shows at the level of the full study, not this receptor alone: A TCR beta motif made up of several highly homologous amino acid variants appeared to be characteristic of blood from ankylosing spondylitis patients. The disease-linked clones were reported as significantly enriched in matched synovial fluid samples from ankylosing spondylitis patients. The disease-linked clones showed a CD8+ phenotype and occurred at relatively low frequencies in peripheral blood. Some motif variants were previously reported in synovial fluid and blood of reactive arthritis patients, suggesting common disease-initiation mechanisms.

Taken from cysteine to phenylalanine, the CDR3 has 15 residues. Only CDR3 DNA remains: 45 bases, in frame from the first base. Per the germline V gene, SGHRS is the CDR1 and YFSETQ is the CDR2. After removal of 5 bases from V and 2 bases from J, the junction retains 7 bases not matched to a gene. The instrument was an Illumina HiSeq 2500. Quantitative 5'-RACE with molecular barcodes was the method used to prepare the TCR beta libraries. Per the authors' processing: To identify disease-linked TCR variants, a new computational method was used, one built on a probabilistic model of VDJ rearrangement. In-frame beta chains were kept once TCRdb had trimmed the public reads at Q25 with fastp and called clones with MiXCR. Every entry covers one CDR3 protein and lists the most common genes and DNA from its rows. Here the V and J calls rest on TCRdb's processing, not on the authors' analysis. The sample data list about 500,000 distinct CDR3 sequences, and roughly 5.3% of these were observed just once. Roughly 3.5% of the sample comes from the top ten.

The sample comprised blood, either unsorted or a sorted T cell fraction (not recorded which). Recombination connected TRBV5-1 to TRBJ1-3; 7 central nucleotides agree with TRBD1. The receptor comes from a male donor with ankylosing spondylitis. The DNA sequence reads TGCGCCAGCAGAGGGACAGAGAGGGCTGGAAACACCATATATTTT. This is translated as CASRGTERAGNTIYF.